This is a list of T cell receptor beta chains from one sample in a study of T-cell reconstitution after alpha-beta-depleted transplantation in children. One entry per CDR3 protein, called by TCRdb with MiXCR from the PCR reads. The sample gives 200,000 or so distinct CDR3 sequences, around 7% of which show up once; approximately 6% is in the top ten. Source: PBMCs, taken before TCRalphabeta/CD19-depleted stem cell transplant. The source is a boy younger than 10 with acute lymphoblastic leukemia, due to receive a stem cell transplant. The CDR3 runs from the conserved cysteine through the conserved F or W. Each record gives: J gene, clone size, D gene, V gene, CDR3 DNA, CDR3 protein. The D gene is left open where the match is weak. Expanded clones get a size class; other rows say once, few or many, or leave the size out.

j_gene: TRBJ2-2
abundance: few
d_gene: .
v_gene: TRBV29-1
CDR3nt: TGCAGCGTTATACAGGGCGGCACCGGGGAGCTGTTTTTT
CDR3aa: CSVIQGGTGELFF

j_gene: TRBJ1-1
abundance: many
d_gene: .
v_gene: TRBV27
CDR3nt: TGTGCCAGCAGTTTAGTCTCCTACACTGAAGCTTTCTTT
CDR3aa: CASSLVSYTEAFF

j_gene: TRBJ2-1
abundance: .
d_gene: TRBD2
v_gene: TRBV28
CDR3nt: TGTGCCAGCAGTCCGCAGGGCGGGGGGGCCCATGAGCAGTTCTTC
CDR3aa: CASSPQGGGAHEQFF

j_gene: TRBJ1-2
abundance: many
d_gene: .
v_gene: TRBV15
CDR3nt: TGTGCCACCAGCAGTCGCCTACCTGAGAACTATGGCTACACCTTC
CDR3aa: CATSSRLPENYGYTF

j_gene: TRBJ2-4
abundance: many
d_gene: .
v_gene: TRBV20-1
CDR3nt: TGCAGTGCAAGAGAGGAGCAGGTAGCCAAAAACATTCAGTACTTC
CDR3aa: CSAREEQVAKNIQYF

j_gene: TRBJ1-5
abundance: few
d_gene: TRBD1
v_gene: TRBV28
CDR3nt: TGTGCCAGCAGCCAAACAGGGGTTGGTCAGCCCCAGCATTTT
CDR3aa: CASSQTGVGQPQHF

j_gene: TRBJ1-5
abundance: few
d_gene: .
v_gene: TRBV7-2
CDR3nt: TGTGCCAGCAGCTTAAGAATGGATCAGCCCCAGCATTTT
CDR3aa: CASSLRMDQPQHF

j_gene: TRBJ2-1
abundance: few
d_gene: .
v_gene: TRBV2
CDR3nt: TGTGCCAGCAAGGAAGGTGGGAGTCGCTACAATGAGCAGTTCTTC
CDR3aa: CASKEGGSRYNEQFF

j_gene: TRBJ1-1
abundance: .
d_gene: TRBD1
v_gene: TRBV2
CDR3nt: TGTGCCAGCAGTGACAGGGGGACGAACACTGAAGCTTTCTTT
CDR3aa: CASSDRGTNTEAFF

j_gene: TRBJ2-7
abundance: many
d_gene: .
v_gene: TRBV6-2/TRBV6-3
CDR3nt: TGTGCCAGCAAGGATAACCCGGGACTTCTGTACGAGCAGTACTTC
CDR3aa: CASKDNPGLLYEQYF

j_gene: TRBJ2-1
abundance: .
d_gene: TRBD2
v_gene: TRBV20-1
CDR3nt: TGCAGTGCAAAAGAAGGTGGCGGGGGGTCAAATGAGCAGTTCTTC
CDR3aa: CSAKEGGGGSNEQFF

j_gene: TRBJ2-1
abundance: .
d_gene: .
v_gene: TRBV29-1
CDR3nt: TGCAGCGTGGACGTTGGGCACGATGAGCAGTTCTTC
CDR3aa: CSVDVGHDEQFF

j_gene: TRBJ2-7
abundance: many
d_gene: .
v_gene: TRBV7-6
CDR3nt: TGTGCCAGCAGCTTAGCAGGGGACGTTTACGAGCAGTACTTC
CDR3aa: CASSLAGDVYEQYF

j_gene: TRBJ2-5
abundance: .
d_gene: TRBD2
v_gene: TRBV7-9
CDR3nt: TGTGCCAGCAGCTACAGGACTAGCGGGGGGGCCGAGGCCCAGTACTTC
CDR3aa: CASSYRTSGGAEAQYF

j_gene: TRBJ1-5
abundance: many
d_gene: TRBD1
v_gene: TRBV4-1
CDR3nt: TGCGCCAGCAGCCAAGATTTATGGACAGGGGCACTTCGCAATCAGCCCCAGCATTTT
CDR3aa: CASSQDLWTGALRNQPQHF

j_gene: TRBJ1-2
abundance: .
d_gene: TRBD1
v_gene: TRBV20-1
CDR3nt: TGCAGTGCTAGAGACTCGGACAGGGGGGATTGGGGCTACACCTTC
CDR3aa: CSARDSDRGDWGYTF

j_gene: TRBJ1-2
abundance: many
d_gene: .
v_gene: TRBV9
CDR3nt: TGTGCCAGCAGCGTAGCCTTAGGAGTCTACACCTTC
CDR3aa: CASSVALGVYTF

j_gene: TRBJ2-3
abundance: many
d_gene: .
v_gene: TRBV7-3
CDR3nt: TGTGCCAGCAGCACGGGTGTCTTCACTAGCACAGATACGCAGTATTTT
CDR3aa: CASSTGVFTSTDTQYF

j_gene: TRBJ2-4
abundance: .
d_gene: .
v_gene: TRBV28
CDR3nt: TGTGCCAGCAGCCCCCCCACAGGGCCGCAGTACTTC
CDR3aa: CASSPPTGPQYF

j_gene: TRBJ2-5
abundance: many
d_gene: .
v_gene: TRBV7-9
CDR3nt: TGTGCCAGCAGCTTAGAAGCTTCTCCGACCCAGTACTTC
CDR3aa: CASSLEASPTQYF

j_gene: TRBJ2-1
abundance: few
d_gene: TRBD2
v_gene: TRBV7-9
CDR3nt: TGTGCCAGCAGCCTGAGCGGGGGGGTCCGTAACCATGAGCAGTTCTTC
CDR3aa: CASSLSGGVRNHEQFF

j_gene: TRBJ1-2
abundance: few
d_gene: .
v_gene: TRBV3-1
CDR3nt: TGTGCCAGCAGCCCGGGACGGGATGGCTACACCTTC
CDR3aa: CASSPGRDGYTF

j_gene: TRBJ2-7
abundance: many
d_gene: .
v_gene: TRBV29-1
CDR3nt: TGCAGCGTTGAAGGAGCTAAGTACGAGCAGTACTTC
CDR3aa: CSVEGAKYEQYF

j_gene: TRBJ2-1
abundance: few
d_gene: .
v_gene: TRBV4-3
CDR3nt: TGCGCCAGCAGCGAATCAGCCCCACCGTCTCCCTACAATGAGCAGTTCTTC
CDR3aa: CASSESAPPSPYNEQFF

j_gene: TRBJ2-1
abundance: .
d_gene: .
v_gene: TRBV30
CDR3nt: TGTGCCTGGAGGAAGCTTGAGCAGTTCTTC
CDR3aa: CAWRKLEQFF

j_gene: TRBJ1-6
abundance: many
d_gene: TRBD1
v_gene: TRBV6-2/TRBV6-3
CDR3nt: TGTGCCAGCAGGACCCGACAGGGTGGCGGTAATTCACCCCTCCACTTT
CDR3aa: CASRTRQGGGNSPLHF

j_gene: TRBJ2-1
abundance: many
d_gene: .
v_gene: TRBV6-2/TRBV6-3
CDR3nt: TGTGCCAGCAGCCCTGGGAACAATGAGCAGTTCTTC
CDR3aa: CASSPGNNEQFF

j_gene: TRBJ2-1
abundance: few
d_gene: TRBD2
v_gene: TRBV27
CDR3nt: TGTGCCAGCACTCTAGCGGCTTACAGCTCCTACAATGAGCAGTTCTTC
CDR3aa: CASTLAAYSSYNEQFF

j_gene: TRBJ2-3
abundance: many
d_gene: .
v_gene: TRBV3-1
CDR3nt: TGTGCCAGCAGCCAAACAAGCGGGCCGGGAGTGGATACGCAGTATTTT
CDR3aa: CASSQTSGPGVDTQYF

j_gene: TRBJ2-1
abundance: .
d_gene: .
v_gene: TRBV29-1
CDR3nt: TGCAGCGTTGAAAGGAGCCCGTACAATGAGCAGTTCTTC
CDR3aa: CSVERSPYNEQFF

j_gene: TRBJ2-7
abundance: few
d_gene: TRBD1
v_gene: TRBV6-2/TRBV6-3
CDR3nt: TGTGCCAGCGGGGACAGAAACTACGAGCAGTACTTC
CDR3aa: CASGDRNYEQYF

j_gene: TRBJ2-6
abundance: many
d_gene: .
v_gene: TRBV5-8
CDR3nt: TGTGCCAGCAGCTTGGGTGACACCTACTCTGGGGCCAACGTCCTGACTTTC
CDR3aa: CASSLGDTYSGANVLTF

j_gene: TRBJ2-1
abundance: few
d_gene: TRBD2
v_gene: TRBV19
CDR3nt: TGTGCCAGTAGTATTCTAAGCGGGAGGGCTCAGTTCTTC
CDR3aa: CASSILSGRAQFF

j_gene: TRBJ2-2
abundance: .
d_gene: .
v_gene: TRBV18
CDR3nt: TGTGCCAGCTCACCACCGGAGGGTATGAGCAACACCGGGGAGCTGTTTTTT
CDR3aa: CASSPPEGMSNTGELFF

j_gene: TRBJ2-7
abundance: many
d_gene: .
v_gene: TRBV5-1
CDR3nt: TGCGCCAGCAGCTTGGGAGGAGAACCCAACGAGCAGTACTTC
CDR3aa: CASSLGGEPNEQYF

j_gene: TRBJ2-1
abundance: few
d_gene: .
v_gene: TRBV7-8
CDR3nt: TGTGCCAGCAGCTACGGGACTTCTTCTTACAATGAGCAGTTCTTC
CDR3aa: CASSYGTSSYNEQFF

j_gene: TRBJ2-5
abundance: many
d_gene: .
v_gene: TRBV9
CDR3nt: TGTGCCAGCAGCGTAGGAGGGGGGACCCAAGAGACCCAGTACTTC
CDR3aa: CASSVGGGTQETQYF

j_gene: TRBJ2-7
abundance: .
d_gene: .
v_gene: TRBV10-3
CDR3nt: TGTGCCATCAGTGATCAGACTGAGCAGTACTTC
CDR3aa: CAISDQTEQYF

j_gene: TRBJ2-2
abundance: many
d_gene: .
v_gene: TRBV24-1
CDR3nt: TGTGCCACCAGTGACCCAGGGTCCACCGGGGAGCTGTTTTTT
CDR3aa: CATSDPGSTGELFF

j_gene: TRBJ1-1
abundance: few
d_gene: TRBD1
v_gene: TRBV27
CDR3nt: TGTGCCAGCAGTTGGGGCCCCGAGGGACAGGGTATCGGGAACACTGAAGCTTTCTTT
CDR3aa: CASSWGPEGQGIGNTEAFF

j_gene: TRBJ2-7
abundance: once
d_gene: .
v_gene: TRBV28
CDR3nt: TGTGCCAGCGGGGCCCTACAAAAGGAAGGGTCCTACGAGCAGTACTTC
CDR3aa: CASGALQKEGSYEQYF

j_gene: TRBJ2-2
abundance: many
d_gene: .
v_gene: TRBV12-3/TRBV12-4
CDR3nt: TGTGCCAGCAGTAGCCCGGGTGGTGGCACCGGGGAGCTGTTTTTT
CDR3aa: CASSSPGGGTGELFF

j_gene: TRBJ1-5
abundance: few
d_gene: .
v_gene: TRBV10-3
CDR3nt: TGTGCCATCAGTGATGCCGGGGGCGGATATAGCAATCAGCCCCAGCATTTT
CDR3aa: CAISDAGGGYSNQPQHF

j_gene: TRBJ1-2
abundance: many
d_gene: TRBD1
v_gene: TRBV20-1
CDR3nt: TGCAGTGCCCCGGACAGGACTAACTATGGCTACACCTTC
CDR3aa: CSAPDRTNYGYTF

j_gene: TRBJ1-2
abundance: many
d_gene: .
v_gene: TRBV7-2
CDR3nt: TGTGCCAGCAGCTTAGATTTTGGGGGCGCCTATGGCTACACCTTC
CDR3aa: CASSLDFGGAYGYTF